Each of the 6 T cell receptor beta chains below was sequenced from the same sample in a study of cytomegalovirus exposure and HLA in healthy donors. The study ran its PCR with 60 Vbeta and 13 Jbeta primers. TCRdb's table, derived via immunoSEQ multiplex PCR, lists solely in-frame clones and lacks some. Among approximately 160,000 clones listed, approximately 82% were seen once. The sample taken for sequencing was PBMCs. The receptor source for this set is a male donor in good health and CMV-seronegative.

CDR3 loop: CASSLVEGGNEQYF. The DNA for the CDR3 is TGTGCCAGCAGCTTAGTGGAGGGGGGGAACGAGCAGTACTTC. J is TRBJ2-7 and V is TRBV7-7; TRBD2 is a possible D gene (7 bases). The ends were cut back, 1 base at V and 5 bases at J, with 12 bases in the middle. The CDR3 covers 14 residues. Germline assignment: CDR1 SSHAT and CDR2 FNYEAQ (reference sequence).

The sample holds one count of this clone. V usage is TRBV19 and J usage is TRBJ1-6, with TRBD1 as a possible D gene (6 bases). This CDR3 comprises 18 residues. The V and J ends lost 3 bases and 0 bases respectively, with 15 bases between them. Germline V gives CDR1 LNHDA, CDR2 SQIVND (reference sequence). The CDR3 DNA follows: TGTGCCAGTAGTATTGGGGGCAGTTTTAGCTCCTATAATTCACCCCTCCACTTT. Translated, it gives CASSIGGSFSSYNSPLHF.

The V gene is TRBV9, the J gene TRBJ1-2, with a possible D match to TRBD1 (5 bases). CDR1 and CDR2 from the germline V gene are SGDLS and YYNGEE. Trimming shortened V by 3 bases and J by 6 bases, and 18 bases separated the two germline ends. There are 15 residues in the CDR3. The DNA for the CDR3 is TGTGCCAGCAGCGGACGGTCGGGGGGGGTGGATGGCTACACCTTC. It specifies CASSGRSGGVDGYTF.

This clone was picked up a small number of times. This sequence joins TRBV28 and TRBJ1-2; no clear D. The ends were cut back, 3 bases at V and 4 bases at J, with 6 bases in the middle. The germline CDR1 and CDR2 sequences are MDHEN and SYDVKM. This CDR3 has 12 amino acids. The CDR3 sequence: CASSFSLYGYTF. The CDR3 coding sequence is TGTGCCAGCAGTTTCAGTCTCTATGGCTACACCTTC.

Note on this clone: At one boundary the junction diverges from the germline segment, which might be a read error. The genes are TRBV6-1 and TRBJ1-4; no firm D call. The CDR3 spans 15 residues. Germline V CDR1 and CDR2: MNHNS, SASEGT. The CDR3 DNA reads TGTGCCAGCAGTGAAGCGGTCGGGGAGGGCGAAAAACTGCTTTTT. It specifies CASSEAVGEGEKLLF.

The CDR3 DNA is TGTGCCAGCAGTTTATCGTCGCAGGGGGCGGAAGATACGCAGTATTTT. It is translated as CASSLSSQGAEDTQYF. V usage is TRBV27 and J usage is TRBJ2-3, with TRBD1 identical over 8 bases. The CDR3 sequence is 16 residues long. Germline CDR1 and CDR2: MNHEY and SMNVEV (reference sequence). Germline trimming cut 0 bases from V and 5 bases from J; bases unmatched to any gene: 7.